These 27 T cell receptor beta chains originate from one sample sequenced in a study of blood T cell repertoires in COVID-19. Method: immunoSEQ multiplex PCR; TCRdb's copy keeps in-frame clones and lacks some. The repertoire has hundreds of thousands of clones, about 83% of them found once; the top ten carry roughly a tenth. Sequenced material: PBMCs or T cells enriched from blood (not recorded which). The receptor source for this set is a woman in her fifties or sixties who had recovered from COVID-19.

The chain uses TRBV7-3 and TRBJ2-5, with D possibly being TRBD2 (6 bases). With 5 bases removed from V and 3 bases from J, the gap between germline ends came to 13 bases. Germline assignment: CDR1 SGHTA and CDR2 FQGTGA. This CDR3 spans 14 amino acids. CDR3 nucleotides: TGTGCCAGCAGCCCCGGGGGTAGAGAAGAGACCCAGTACTTC. This gives the protein CASSPGGREETQYF.

The chain joins TRBV29-1 to TRBJ1-2; tentative D call: TRBD1 (6 bases). Trimming removed 4 bases from V and 8 bases from J, with 11 bases in between. The CDR3 sequence is 11 residues long. The germline V gene encodes CDR1 SQVTM and CDR2 ANQGSEA. The CDR3 DNA sequence: TGCAGCGTTGGGTCAGGGGAAGGCTACACCTTC. This gives the protein CSVGSGEGYTF.

The CDR3 bases are TGCGCCAGCAGCTCCGGGACTTACCAAGAGACCCAGTACTTC. Translating it yields CASSSGTYQETQYF. The rearrangement links TRBV5-1 to TRBJ2-5; tentatively, D is TRBD2 (6 bases). The CDR3 spans 14 residues. Germline V gene sequence: CDR1 SGHRS, CDR2 YFSETQ. V was shortened by 3 bases and J by 0 bases, with 9 bases between the two germline ends.

The chain is built from TRBV18 and TRBJ1-2; 11 bases match TRBD1. CDR3 length: 16 amino acids. Germline CDR1 KGHSH, CDR2 LQKENI. The V segment lost 3 bases and the J segment 7 bases; nucleotides outside the gene matches: 10. CDR3 in DNA: TGTGCCAGCTCACCGGGACAGGGGGTCCGGATATCTGGCTACACCTTC. The encoded protein is CASSPGQGVRISGYTF.

This clone was picked up a small number of times. This sequence joins TRBV5-1 and TRBJ1-1; TRBD1 is a possible D gene (5 bases). There are 15 residues in the CDR3. The V end lost 4 bases, the J end lost 6 bases, and 19 bases lay between the germline ends. The germline gives CDR1 SGHRS, CDR2 YFSETQ. The CDR3 sequence is CASSAWVGHSPEAFF. CDR3 DNA: TGCGCCAGCAGCGCATGGGTCGGACATTCACCTGAAGCTTTCTTT.

This chain uses TRBV6-5 with TRBJ2-7; the match to TRBD1 covers 7 bases. The germline V gene encodes CDR1 MNHEY and CDR2 SVGAGI. The V and J ends lost 2 bases and 8 bases, in that order; junction bases with no gene match: 6. The CDR3 covers 13 residues. The CDR3 DNA reads TGTGCCAGCAGTTACGACAGGGCCGGGAAGCAGTACTTC. Translation: CASSYDRAGKQYF.

This chain connects TRBV10-2 to TRBJ2-7, with D maybe TRBD1 (5 bases). V was cut by 2 bases and J by 1 base, with 6 bases left in between. CDR1 and CDR2 from the germline V gene are WSHSY and SAAADI. CDR3 length equals 13 residues. CDR3 region: CASSEGQSYEQYF. The CDR3 DNA reads as TGCGCCAGCAGTGAGGGACAATCCTACGAGCAGTACTTC.

This clone was seen only once. The chain has TRBV7-8 and TRBJ2-2, with 9 bases identical to TRBD1. Germline CDR1 reads SGHVS; CDR2 reads FQNEAQ. The V segment lost 6 bases and the J segment 3 bases; nucleotides outside the gene matches: 11. The CDR3 is 17 residues long. The CDR3 spells CASSPTGDREYTGELFF. CDR3 coding DNA: TGTGCCAGCAGTCCAACGGGGGACAGGGAGTACACCGGGGAGCTGTTTTTT.

The rearrangement uses TRBV12-3 or TRBV12-4 and TRBJ1-2, with D hard to call. V lost 7 bases, J lost 8 bases, and 11 bases lay in between. The CDR3 loop spans 11 amino acids. The CDR3 here is CASTESRGYTF. The CDR3 DNA sequence: TGTGCCAGCACCGAGAGTAGAGGCTACACCTTC.

The rearrangement joins TRBV10-3 to TRBJ1-2; TRBD1 might be the D (5 bases). Germline CDR1 is ENHRY and CDR2 is SYGVKD. The CDR3 is 14 amino acids. Trimming removed 2 bases from V and 6 bases from J, with 13 bases in between. The DNA of the CDR3 is TGTGCCATCAGTGAGGGGCTGCGGGGGAATGGCTACACCTTC. This translates into CAISEGLRGNGYTF.

This chain uses TRBV7-8 with TRBJ1-1; the D gene is possibly TRBD1 (6 bases). Germline V gene sequence: CDR1 SGHVS, CDR2 FQNEAQ. The CDR3 runs to 17 residues. Trimming left V 5 bases short and J 4 bases short, with 23 bases between. The CDR3 sequence: CASSRLRSITGSTEAFF. As DNA, the CDR3 is TGTGCCAGCAGCCGCCTCCGATCTATAACAGGGTCCACTGAAGCTTTCTTT.

This chain joins TRBV28 and TRBJ1-2; D might be TRBD1 (6 bases). V shed 9 bases and J shed 8 bases, with 16 bases lying between them. Germline V gene data show CDR1 as MDHEN and CDR2 as SYDVKM. This CDR3 has 12 residues. CDR3 nucleotide sequence: TGTGCCAGTGGTCGGGGGGCGGAAGGCTACACCTTC. Residues: CASGRGAEGYTF.

This clone has a single count. This sequence joins TRBV7-2 and TRBJ1-5, with a weak D call TRBD1 (5 bases). This CDR3 region has 13 residues. In germline, CDR1 is SGHTA, CDR2 FQGNSA. V lost 2 bases and J 9 bases, leaving 11 bases between the germline ends. DNA of the CDR3: TGTGCCAGCAGCTTAACAGGCACGGTGCCCCAGCATTTT. Its protein product is CASSLTGTVPQHF. Together with reference TRBV7-2 and TRBJ1-5, the CDR3 gives the full variable domain: GAGVSQSPSNKVTEKGKDVELRCDPISGHTALYWYRQSLGQGLEFLIYFQGNSAPDKSGLPSDRFSAERTGGSVSTLTIQRTQQEDSAVYLCASSLTGTVPQHFGDGTRLSIL.

The chain carries TRBV19 and TRBJ1-5; possibly TRBD1 for D (6 bases). Per germline, CDR1 LNHDA and CDR2 SQIVND (reference sequence). The CDR3 runs to 19 residues. Trimming stripped 2 bases from V and 1 base from J, with 21 bases between. The CDR3 DNA is TGTGCCAGTAGTATAACCCCCCCAGGGGAGGGCTGGAGCAATCAGCCCCAGCATTTT. Translating gives CASSITPPGEGWSNQPQHF.

This clone was observed a few times. The chain employs TRBV19 and TRBJ1-2, with TRBD1 identical over 7 bases. J gave up 3 bases and V 5 bases, and 9 bases lay outside the gene matches. This CDR3 contains 15 residues. Germline V lookup: CDR1 LNHDA, CDR2 SQIVND (reference sequence). CDR3 amino acids: CASSPLQGPYYGYTF. CDR3 nucleotide sequence: TGTGCCAGTAGTCCCCTACAGGGGCCTTACTATGGCTACACCTTC.

The V call is TRBV14, the J call TRBJ1-3; tentatively, D is TRBD1 (6 bases). The V and J ends lost 4 bases and 3 bases respectively, with 10 bases between them. CDR1 and CDR2 (germline): SGHDN, FVKESK. This CDR3 is built from 14 residues. In nucleotides, the CDR3 is TGTGCCAGCAGCCTGAGGGGGTATGGAAACACCATATATTTT. Its protein is CASSLRGYGNTIYF.

This clone was seen only a few times. The V call is TRBV5-4, the J call TRBJ2-7; 11 nucleotides line up with TRBD2. The CDR3 sequence is 16 residues long. Unmatched junction bases numbered 10, after V lost 5 bases and J lost 3 bases. Germline V lookup: CDR1 SGHNT, CDR2 YYREEE (reference sequence). The CDR3 sequence: CASSPGTSGIDYEQYF. The CDR3 nucleotides are TGTGCCAGCAGTCCCGGGACTAGCGGCATCGACTACGAGCAGTACTTC.

The rearrangement links TRBV28 to TRBJ1-6; 11 positions match TRBD1. V was pared by 6 bases and J by 9 bases, with 4 bases of the junction left unmatched. The CDR3 length is 14 residues. The germline gives CDR1 MDHEN, CDR2 SYDVKM. The CDR3 region is CASRAGQGGSPLHF. The CDR3 region has the DNA TGTGCCAGCAGGGCGGGACAGGGGGGTTCACCCCTCCACTTT. The full variable domain, rest sourced from reference TRBV28 and TRBJ1-6, is DVKVTQSSRYLVKRTGEKVFLECVQDMDHENMFWYRQDPGLGLRLIYFSYDVKMKEKGDIPEGYSVSREKKERFSLILESASTNQTSMYLCASRAGQGGSPLHFGNGTRLTVT.

V gene TRBV4-2 combines with J gene TRBJ1-2, with 10 nucleotides matching TRBD1. Germline V gives CDR1 LGHNA, CDR2 YNFKEQ. The CDR3 is made up of 16 amino acids. The V gene end was trimmed by 1 base and the J gene end by 6 bases; junction bases not matched to a gene: 8. The CDR3 DNA is TGTGCCAGCAGCCAAGGGGGACAGGGGAAAGGGAATGGCTACACCTTC. Translation: CASSQGGQGKGNGYTF.

This clone was counted between two and nine times. This chain uses TRBV4-2 with TRBJ1-2; 7 nucleotides align to TRBD1. This CDR3 has 15 amino acids. The trim removed 4 bases at V and 6 bases at J, leaving 11 bases unmatched. The germline V gene encodes CDR1 LGHNA and CDR2 YNFKEQ. The DNA for the CDR3 is TGTGCCAGCAGCCCCTACGACAGGGCGCTGAATGGCTACACCTTC. Translation: CASSPYDRALNGYTF.

The rearrangement joins TRBV29-1 to TRBJ1-2, with TRBD1 matching 8 bases. This CDR3 is 15 amino acids long. Germline CDR1 SQVTM, CDR2 ANQGSEA. Losses at the gene ends were 4 bases for V and 4 bases for J; bases not matched to a gene: 11. The CDR3 DNA is TGCAGCGTTGGGGCGCGACAGGGGACCTCCTATGGCTACACCTTC. This codes for CSVGARQGTSYGYTF.

This clone was found once. This rearrangement joins TRBV19 to TRBJ1-1; D gene ambiguous. The CDR3 contains 14 residues. Looked up from germline, CDR1 is LNHDA and CDR2 is SQIVND (reference sequence). V was trimmed by 1 base and J by 3 bases, leaving 9 bases between them. CDR3 residues: CASSIAVVDTEAFF. CDR3 DNA sequence: TGTGCCAGTAGTATAGCAGTCGTGGACACTGAAGCTTTCTTT.

The V and J genes are TRBV18 and TRBJ1-2; D remains ambiguous. The V end lost 3 bases, the J end lost 3 bases, and 14 bases lay between the germline ends. The germline V gene has CDR1 KGHSH and CDR2 LQKENI. This CDR3 contains 15 residues. The CDR3 DNA reads as TGTGCCAGCTCACCCTCCCCACAGCCCGACTATGGCTACACCTTC. Its translation is CASSPSPQPDYGYTF.

This sequence joins TRBV28 and TRBJ2-4; no clear D gene. Germline-derived CDR1 and CDR2 are MDHEN and SYDVKM. The V and J ends lost 8 bases and 2 bases respectively, with 13 bases between them. The CDR3 runs 14 residues. CDR3 loop: CASGEERTKNIQYF. The CDR3 nucleotides read TGTGCCAGCGGTGAAGAGAGGACCAAAAACATTCAGTACTTC.

V and J are TRBV5-4 and TRBJ1-5, with D hard to call. Germline lookup yields CDR1 SGHNT and CDR2 YYREEE (reference sequence). V lost 4 bases and J 4 bases, leaving 9 bases between the germline ends. The CDR3 length is 13 residues. The CDR3 nucleotides read TGTGCCAGCAGCAAGGACTCGAATCAGCCCCAGCATTTT. It is translated as CASSKDSNQPQHF.

The genes are TRBV3-1 (or the pseudogene TRBV3-2) and TRBJ1-2; D gene unclear. CDR3 length equals 16 residues. V was clipped by 2 bases and J by 0 bases, with 13 bases between them. Germline V gene data show CDR1 as LGHDT and CDR2 as YNNKEL (reference sequence). CDR3 protein: CASSQFGPSSNYGYTF. DNA for the CDR3: TGTGCCAGCAGCCAATTTGGGCCCTCCTCTAACTATGGCTACACCTTC.

V and J are TRBV9 and TRBJ1-1; TRBD1 might be the D (6 bases). Germline lookup yields CDR1 SGDLS and CDR2 YYNGEE. Trimming took 4 bases from V and 4 from J, leaving 8 bases between them. The CDR3 loop spans 12 amino acids. Here the CDR3 DNA reads TGTGCCAGCAGCATACAGGGCACTGAAGCTTTCTTT. Encoded protein: CASSIQGTEAFF.